These T cell receptor beta chains were read from a single sample in a study of OX40 agonist ivuxolimab in advanced cancers. The repertoire was sequenced with immunoSEQ multiplex PCR; TCRdb's copy has only in-frame clones and lacks some. This sample has about 41,000 clones; about 85% occur once, and the top ten carry roughly 2.7%. This material consisted of CD4+ or CD8+ T cells sorted from blood, taken in a trial of the OX40 agonist ivuxolimab. The source of these receptors is an adult with an advanced solid tumor such as melanoma, head and neck, liver or kidney cancer. Each CDR3 is given with its conserved first and last residue. Each record gives: J gene, clone size, V gene, D gene, CDR3 protein, CDR3 DNA. A D gene is named only where the DNA matches it firmly. Size tells how often a clone was seen (once, few, many) or the class of an expanded clone, and some rows leave it out.

TRBJ2-7	.	TRBV18	TRBD2	CASSPFAGTSGYEQYF	TGTGCCAGCTCACCATTTGCCGGGACTAGCGGTTACGAGCAGTACTTC
TRBJ2-1	.	TRBV2	TRBD1	CASDRQGAGNEQFF	TGTGCCAGCGACCGACAGGGGGCAGGGAATGAGCAGTTCTTC
TRBJ2-3	.	TRBV6-5	.	CASSYSKSGFTDTQYF	TGTGCCAGCAGTTACTCGAAATCTGGATTCACAGATACGCAGTATTTT
TRBJ2-7	.	TRBV7-2	.	CASSLNWGSSYEQYF	TGTGCCAGCAGCTTAAATTGGGGCAGCTCCTACGAGCAGTACTTC
TRBJ2-3	.	TRBV4-1	TRBD1	CASSYRGQNTDTQYF	TGCGCCAGCAGCTATAGGGGACAGAACACAGATACGCAGTATTTT
TRBJ1-6	.	TRBV2	.	CASRDRYNSPLHF	TGTGCCAGCAGGGACAGATATAATTCACCCCTCCACTTT
TRBJ2-7	.	TRBV2	TRBD2	CASSRLAGVSAPYEQYF	TGTGCCAGCAGTCGACTAGCGGGAGTTAGTGCTCCATACGAGCAGTACTTC
TRBJ1-5	.	TRBV28	.	CASSSQWGQMGQPQHF	TGTGCCAGCAGTTCCCAATGGGGACAAATGGGGCAGCCCCAGCATTTT
TRBJ2-2	few	TRBV19	.	CASSIGTVTGELFF	TGTGCCAGTAGTATAGGGACAGTTACCGGGGAGCTGTTTTTT
TRBJ2-7	.	TRBV6-6	.	CASSPGQNYEQYF	TGTGCCAGCAGCCCCGGACAGAACTACGAGCAGTACTTC
TRBJ1-2	.	TRBV28	.	CASSSPSENYGYTF	TGTGCCAGCAGTTCCCCCAGTGAGAACTATGGCTACACCTTC
TRBJ2-1	.	TRBV7-2	.	CASSLGRGEQFF	TGTGCCAGCAGCTTAGGGCGGGGCGAGCAGTTCTTC
TRBJ2-6	.	TRBV1	.	CTSSQDSRGTFSGANVLTF	TGCACCAGCAGCCAAGATAGCCGGGGCACTTTCTCTGGGGCCAACGTCCTGACTTTC
TRBJ1-2	.	TRBV5-6	TRBD1	CASSLIVTGGSGYTF	TGTGCCAGCAGCTTGATAGTGACAGGGGGCTCTGGCTACACCTTC
TRBJ1-1	.	TRBV7-2	.	CASSLGGVWNTEAFF	TGTGCCAGCAGCTTAGGAGGGGTGTGGAACACTGAAGCTTTCTTT
TRBJ2-7	once	TRBV7-9	TRBD1	CASSSQDRAAYEQYF	TGTGCCAGCAGCTCCCAGGACAGGGCCGCCTACGAGCAGTACTTC
TRBJ2-1	.	TRBV11-3	TRBD2	CASSLGLAGGPDEQFF	TGTGCCAGCAGCTTAGGACTAGCGGGAGGGCCCGATGAGCAGTTCTTC
TRBJ1-2	.	TRBV28	TRBD1	CASSIGTGALNDRGYTF	TGTGCCAGCAGTATCGGGACAGGGGCTCTCAATGATAGGGGCTACACCTTC
TRBJ2-3	.	TRBV6-1	.	CATIFSSVLTDTQYF	TGTGCCACCATATTTTCTAGCGTCCTAACAGATACGCAGTATTTT
TRBJ1-1	once	TRBV28	.	CASIKGGNTEAFF	TGTGCCAGCATCAAGGGGGGGAACACTGAAGCTTTCTTT